This is a list of T cell receptor beta chains from one sample in a study of cytomegalovirus exposure and HLA in healthy donors. Assay: immunoSEQ multiplex PCR; the TCRdb copy retains only in-frame clones and omits some. The table shows about 71,000 clones, with 65% to 70% occurring only once. Source material: PBMCs. Every receptor here comes from a man aged 40-50 years in good health and CMV-seropositive. CDR3s include the opening cysteine and the closing phenylalanine or tryptophan.

V: TRBV7-8
CDR3: CASSPYSGNTIYF

V: TRBV28
CDR3: CASSFSRRGTGHYGHTF

V: TRBV6-1
CDR3: CASSAYGTGIYGYTF

V: TRBV28
CDR3: CASGQGYGYTF

V: TRBV28
CDR3: CASSKGQGRDEQFF

V: TRBV7-3
CDR3: CASSLGTGRRETQYF

V: TRBV14
CDR3: CASSQAPERGGELFF

V: TRBV9
CDR3: CASSVSLAENTGELFF

V: TRBV9
CDR3: CASSAQDGSYEQYF

V: TRBV19
CDR3: CASTQPGHDSNQPQHF

V: TRBV5-1
CDR3: CASSSTPTGLANTGELFF

V: TRBV9
CDR3: CASSSRDARSPLHF

V: TRBV9
CDR3: CASSVAPGTTGELFF

V: TRBV6-1
CDR3: CASNLYNEQFF

V: TRBV5-8
CDR3: CASRRQVGTEAFF

V: TRBV28
CDR3: CASSFVQNYGYTF

V: TRBV5-1
CDR3: CASSTGQGTNYEQYF

V: TRBV29-1
CDR3: CSVRDLVSRGYGYTF

V: TRBV2
CDR3: CAIGTGGYFTEAFF

V: TRBV5-4
CDR3: CASSPSPTDGYTF

V: TRBV27
CDR3: CASSLSGTRTWEQYF

V: TRBV28
CDR3: CASITTGGRTEAFF

V: TRBV6-5
CDR3: CASRPAGSYEQYF

V: TRBV28
CDR3: CASSYYGELFF

V: TRBV11-2
CDR3: CASSLVSSYGYTF

V: TRBV11-2
CDR3: CASSTYRQNYEQYF

V: TRBV15
CDR3: CATSEQGTEAFF

V: TRBV19
CDR3: CASSIGGINTEAFF

V: TRBV4-3
CDR3: CASSRTWGGDNQPQHF